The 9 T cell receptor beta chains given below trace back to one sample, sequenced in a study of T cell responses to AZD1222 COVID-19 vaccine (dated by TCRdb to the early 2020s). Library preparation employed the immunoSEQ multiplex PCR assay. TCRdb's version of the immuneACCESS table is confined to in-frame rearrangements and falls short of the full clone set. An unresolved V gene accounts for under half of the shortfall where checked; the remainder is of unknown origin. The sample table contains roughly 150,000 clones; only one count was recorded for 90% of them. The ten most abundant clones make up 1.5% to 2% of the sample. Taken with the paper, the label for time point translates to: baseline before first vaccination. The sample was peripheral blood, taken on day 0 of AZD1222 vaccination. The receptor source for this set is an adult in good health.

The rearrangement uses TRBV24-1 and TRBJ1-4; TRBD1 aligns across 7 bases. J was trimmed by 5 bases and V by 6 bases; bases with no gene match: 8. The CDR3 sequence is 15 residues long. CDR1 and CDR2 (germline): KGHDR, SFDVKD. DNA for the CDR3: TGTGCCACCAGTCACTCAGGCAGGGGGAATGAAAAACTGTTTTTT. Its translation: CATSHSGRGNEKLFF.

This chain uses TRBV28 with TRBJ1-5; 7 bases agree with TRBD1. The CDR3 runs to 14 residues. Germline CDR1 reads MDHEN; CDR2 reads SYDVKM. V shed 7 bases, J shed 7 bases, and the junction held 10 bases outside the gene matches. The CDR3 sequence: CASNKDRSFQPQHF. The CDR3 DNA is TGTGCCAGCAATAAGGACAGGAGCTTCCAGCCCCAGCATTTT.

The DNA of the CDR3 is TGTGCCAGCAGCCAAATAATGTTGACTAGCGGGAGGGCTGGCGGGGAGCTGTTTTTT. It yields the protein CASSQIMLTSGRAGGELFF. V gene TRBV7-3 combines with J gene TRBJ2-2; TRBD2 aligns across 14 bases. The CDR3 is made up of 19 amino acids. The V gene end was trimmed by 5 bases and the J gene end by 7 bases; junction bases not matched to a gene: 15. In germline, CDR1 is SGHTA, CDR2 FQGTGA.

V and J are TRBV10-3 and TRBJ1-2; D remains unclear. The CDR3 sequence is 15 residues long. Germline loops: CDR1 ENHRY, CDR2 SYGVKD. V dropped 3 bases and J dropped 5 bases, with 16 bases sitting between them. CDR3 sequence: CAISDLGRDRYGYTF. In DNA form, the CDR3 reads TGTGCCATCAGTGATCTTGGTAGGGATAGGTATGGCTACACCTTC.

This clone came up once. In DNA form, the CDR3 reads TGTGCCAGCAGCAAAGCGCTTGTGGCGACAACTAATGAAAAACTGTTTTTT. Encoded protein: CASSKALVATTNEKLFF. V and J are TRBV21-1 and TRBJ1-4. TRBV21-1 is a pseudogene locus. This CDR3 contains 17 residues.

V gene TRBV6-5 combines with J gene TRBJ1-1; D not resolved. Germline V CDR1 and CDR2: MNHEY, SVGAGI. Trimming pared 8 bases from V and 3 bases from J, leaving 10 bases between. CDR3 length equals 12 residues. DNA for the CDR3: TGTGCCAGCTGTTTGGAGTACACTGAAGCTTTCTTT. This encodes CASCLEYTEAFF.

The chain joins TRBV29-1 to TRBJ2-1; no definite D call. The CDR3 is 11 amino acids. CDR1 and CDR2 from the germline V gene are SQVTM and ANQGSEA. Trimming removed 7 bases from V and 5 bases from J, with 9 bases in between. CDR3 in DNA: TGCAGCGCAAGCCTAAACAATGAGCAGTTCTTC. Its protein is CSASLNNEQFF.

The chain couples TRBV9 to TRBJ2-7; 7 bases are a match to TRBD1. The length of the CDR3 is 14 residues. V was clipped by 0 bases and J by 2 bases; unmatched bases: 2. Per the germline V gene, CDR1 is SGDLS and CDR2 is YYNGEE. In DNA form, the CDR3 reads TGTGCCAGCAGCGTAGGTGACAGGGCCTACGAGCAGTACTTC. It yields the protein CASSVGDRAYEQYF.

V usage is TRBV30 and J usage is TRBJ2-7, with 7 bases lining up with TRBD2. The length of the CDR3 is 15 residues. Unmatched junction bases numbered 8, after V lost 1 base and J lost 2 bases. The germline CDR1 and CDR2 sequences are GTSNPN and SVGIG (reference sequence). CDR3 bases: TGTGCCTGGAGTGAGCTCGGACTAGACACCTACGAGCAGTACTTC. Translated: CAWSELGLDTYEQYF.